This T cell receptor beta chain originates from a study of cytomegalovirus exposure and HLA in healthy donors (dated 2017 in TCRdb). With respect to the entire study: According to an earlier analysis of several hundred of the donors, 150 million to 200 million T cells yielded 117 million unique TCR beta sequences and about 300 Gb of sequence data. In a later analysis, previously published TCR beta repertoires from fewer than 750 donors were re-analyzed and high-resolution HLA genotyping was added so that TCR occurrence patterns could be studied. The number of typed donors differed by locus: about 620-640 for A, B, C, DRB1 and DQB1; 522 for DQA1; fewer than 610 for DPA1; and roughly 470 for DPB1. Donor age, sex, ethnicity and CMV serostatus were collected together with the repertoire data. The later analysis used no new phenotypic data to find candidate immune exposures, relying instead on TCR beta sequences and their occurrence across donors. Around 330 gigabases of sequencing data and roughly 80 million unique TCR sequences made up an early release that covered approximately 620 HLA-typed donors. High-throughput TCR immunosequencing, statistical association of individual TCRs with disease status, and machine learning were combined to predict cytomegalovirus infection status. Along with the approximately 650-subject first cohort, a separate validation cohort of over a hundred different subjects was used. An earlier analysis of around 640 of the donors used high-throughput TCR beta sequencing to judge whether each TCR beta V gene segment behaved as functional or pseudogenic. HLA typing included class I and class II loci at four-digit resolution. In a later genetic analysis, genome-wide SNP genotypes for about three fifths of the roughly 670 donors were used, and that subset was treated as a discovery cohort. A few DR-DQ haplotypes were treated as single units for association and clustering because of strong linkage in the cohort. Of the 398 genotyped donors, about 84% fell in the genetic ancestry cluster associated with self-reported Caucasian donors. The study profiled the T cell repertoires of hundreds of subjects by immunosequencing and related them to cytomegalovirus serostatus. All discovery cohort repertoires had been generated using a single sequencing platform. The study aimed to test whether cataloging public T cell receptors could reveal signatures of past pathogen exposure. Across 398 genotyped donors of the cohort, an average of roughly 250,000 unique TCR beta nucleotide sequences per donor were sequenced, and 15% to 20% of those sequences were non-productive. What the study reported, not specific to this receptor: In a later genetic analysis, a missense DCLRE1C variant was associated with V-gene and J-gene trimming of TCR beta chains, and the association was replicated in an independent cohort. The authors suggested that the approach could potentially be extended to other disease states and immunological phenotypes. In a later genetic analysis, fewer N-insertions in productive TCRs were reported among donors in an Asian-associated ancestry cluster than the roughly 640-donor mean. A cluster of highly shared sequence variants was judged likely to represent a technical artifact of the sequencing pipeline. A further reported finding was that TCR beta sequences accurately predicted the HLA-A and HLA-B alleles for most subjects in the first cohort. Presence/absence analyses assumed roughly uniform sequencing depth across donors, an assumption that may not hold. CMV serostatus was the only immune exposure information available for the cohort. The earlier analysis of nearly 600 of the donors excluded about 16 rarely observed V segments, including chromosome 9 orphons, because counts were too low. In an earlier analysis of 450 to 750 of the donors, most TCR beta V segments appeared in productive rearrangements about 87% or about 30% of the time, broadly matching IMGT annotations. Linkage disequilibrium might explain the correlated functional status among segregating V segments, but an unknown experimental factor could not be excluded. Several of the top co-occurrence clusters appeared to be linked to parvovirus B19, influenza, CMV and Epstein-Barr virus, according to a later analysis. The classifier was reported to diagnose cytomegalovirus status with high specificity and sensitivity in both the original cohort and the validation cohort. This cohort had only TCR beta chains sequenced, and the lack of alpha or paired-chain data limited which features could be detected. The study listed approximately 150 TCR beta chains as associated with cytomegalovirus. In a later analysis, TCR association rates were found to vary across HLA loci, with the most associated TCRs seen for DRB1 alleles and the fewest for HLA-C alleles. According to a later analysis, most CMV-associated TCR beta chains appeared to be HLA-restricted, and the HLA associations seemed to be driven largely by CMV exposure. Assigning TCR associations to individual alleles was difficult when HLA alleles, especially DR and DQ, strongly co-occurred. Compared with equally common non-associated chains, HLA-associated TCR beta chains in a later analysis were more clonally expanded and had lower generation probabilities. Three of the identified cytomegalovirus-associated TCR beta chains were confirmed in vitro to be specific for cytomegalovirus antigens. A later analysis associated roughly 17,000 TCR beta sequences with specific HLA alleles at a false discovery rate of 0.05. Because HLA typing was missing for some donors at each locus, association tests included only the typed subset. Most TCR sequences were seen in very few donors, while some public TCRs were found in many individuals.

Libraries were made using the immunoSEQ multiplex PCR assay. For the multiplex PCR, a mixture combining 60 forward primers for TCR Vbeta segments and 13 reverse primers for TCR Jbeta segments was used. The CDR3 region of rearranged TCR beta genes was amplified from genomic DNA by a multiplex PCR assay. On the Illumina HiSeq System, the amplified TCR beta libraries were sequenced as 87-base-pair reads. As for the original processing: A later analysis tallied 75 million to 95 million unique TCR beta chains across the 666 repertoires, and around 9.9 million of those chains were shared by two or more donors. A nearest-neighbor algorithm error-corrected the raw reads and collapsed the reads into unique sequences, merging closely related sequences to remove PCR and sequencing errors. To assign V, D and J gene segments, CDR3 sequences were aligned to IMGT reference sequences. For a sequence to be retained, at least a six-nucleotide match to both a V gene segment and a J gene segment was required. Rearrangements were classified as productive when the CDR3 lacked stop codons and remained in frame with V and J, and all other rearrangements were classified as non-productive. Following IMGT convention, CDR3 was defined as the stretch from the second conserved V-encoded cysteine up to the conserved J-encoded phenylalanine. The earlier analysis of approximately 500 of the donors excluded sequences that lacked an unambiguous match to a single V gene segment. In an earlier analysis of approximately 550 of the donors, V segments were called functional above 56.7% productive rearrangements and were called segregating when the between-donor standard deviation exceeded 5%. A statistical classification framework was built to diagnose cytomegalovirus status from the catalog of TCR beta chain sequences. A later analysis assigned V and J genes by comparing TCR nucleotide sequences with IMGT/GENE-DB human TR gene sequences. Using the TCRdist pipeline, a later analysis assigned CDR3 sequences along with most-parsimonious VDJ recombination scenarios. A later analysis defined each TCR beta chain by its CDR3 amino acid sequence plus V-gene family, and excluded reads lacking a unique V-gene family. As a way to deal with suspected cross-contamination and a sequencing artifact, a later analysis dropped 640 or so nucleotide sequences that were highly shared and had low generation probability. In a later analysis, a clonal expansion index was calculated for each public chain from normalized within-repertoire ranks of inferred template counts. In a later analysis, generation probabilities were computed using a VDJ recombination model fitted to out-of-frame rearrangements, and the results were checked against IGoR. In a later analysis, TCR-TCR, TCR-HLA and TCR-CMV co-occurrence was scored with hypergeometric tests, and a repertoire-size bias correction was applied to TCR pairs. False discovery rates were estimated in a later analysis by permuting HLA or CMV assignments 20 times. A later analysis grouped co-occurring TCRs with DBSCAN, adding TCRdist sequence similarity when clustering within HLA-allele-positive subsets. For co-occurrence clustering, repertoires with fewer than 30,000 or more than 120,000 public chains were excluded, along with about five repertoires with anomalous nucleotide sharing. Entries here come from immuneACCESS through TCRdb and include only in-frame sequences with V and J called. Some clones fail to appear in such tables; in the studies checked, an unresolved V gene covers under half of the shortfall, and the cause of the remainder is unknown. V and J calls and clone size come straight from that table; D and trimming were deduced from the DNA. The sample table holds tens of thousands of clones. Of the sample, 3.5% to 4% is held by the ten largest clones.

As to this clone: Its specific antigen is unknown.

In total, 600 or so healthy bone marrow donors made up the cohort. Cohort members were all nominally healthy when sampled, although unrecorded immune exposures were likely present. The donor was CMV seropositive and was included in the group of around 300 seropositive cohort members. Every donor gave a peripheral blood sample, and the peripheral blood mononuclear cells from that sample were used for TCR beta sequencing. Genomic DNA extraction from the blood cell samples was performed with the Qiagen DNeasy Blood Extraction Kit. The sample was PBMCs. The source of this sequence is a man in his late teens or twenties in good health and CMV-seropositive.

The bases read TGTGCCAGCAGTCTCATCGGCGGGGGGGCAGATACGCAGTATTTT. Translated, it gives CASSLIGGGADTQYF. The V and J genes are TRBV27 and TRBJ2-3; 9 middle bases align to TRBD2. CDR1 and CDR2 (MNHEY, SMNVEV) derive from the germline V gene (reference sequence). The cysteine opens and the phenylalanine closes a CDR3 of 15 amino acids. Solely the CDR3 DNA is kept, with 45 bases framed from the first base. Here V drops 5 bases and J drops 4 bases, and the junction holds 7 bases not matched to any gene.